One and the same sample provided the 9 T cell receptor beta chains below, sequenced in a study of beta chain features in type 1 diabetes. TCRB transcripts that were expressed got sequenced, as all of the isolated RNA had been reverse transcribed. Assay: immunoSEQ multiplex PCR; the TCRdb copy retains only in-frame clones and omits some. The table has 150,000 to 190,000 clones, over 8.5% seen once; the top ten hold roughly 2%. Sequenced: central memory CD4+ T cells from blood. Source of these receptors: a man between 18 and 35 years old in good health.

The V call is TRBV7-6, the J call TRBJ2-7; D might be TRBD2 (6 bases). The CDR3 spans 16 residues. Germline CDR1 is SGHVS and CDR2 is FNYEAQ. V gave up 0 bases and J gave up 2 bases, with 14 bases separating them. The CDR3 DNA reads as TGTGCCAGCAGCTTAGCGGGAGGCGCTACCCCCTACGAGCAGTACTTC. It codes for CASSLAGGATPYEQYF.

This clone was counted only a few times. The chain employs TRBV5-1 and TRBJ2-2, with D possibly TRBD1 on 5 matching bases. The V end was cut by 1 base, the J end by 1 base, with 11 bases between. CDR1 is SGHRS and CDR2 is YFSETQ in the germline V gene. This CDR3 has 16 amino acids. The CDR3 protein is CASSLRQGGNTGELFF. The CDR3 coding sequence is TGCGCCAGCAGCTTGAGGCAGGGCGGGAACACCGGGGAGCTGTTTTTT.

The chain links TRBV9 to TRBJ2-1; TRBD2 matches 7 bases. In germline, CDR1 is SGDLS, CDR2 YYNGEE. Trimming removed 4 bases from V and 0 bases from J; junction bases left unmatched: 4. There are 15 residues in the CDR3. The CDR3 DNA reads TGTGCCAGCAGCCTAGCGGTGCCCTCCTACAATGAGCAGTTCTTC. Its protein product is CASSLAVPSYNEQFF.

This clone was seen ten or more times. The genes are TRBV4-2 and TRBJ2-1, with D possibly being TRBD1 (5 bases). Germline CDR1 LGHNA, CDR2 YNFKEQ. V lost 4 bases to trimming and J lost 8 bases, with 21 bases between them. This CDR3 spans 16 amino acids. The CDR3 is CASSRNSLRATDEQFF. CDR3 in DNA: TGTGCCAGCAGCCGTAACAGTCTCAGGGCTACGGATGAGCAGTTCTTC.

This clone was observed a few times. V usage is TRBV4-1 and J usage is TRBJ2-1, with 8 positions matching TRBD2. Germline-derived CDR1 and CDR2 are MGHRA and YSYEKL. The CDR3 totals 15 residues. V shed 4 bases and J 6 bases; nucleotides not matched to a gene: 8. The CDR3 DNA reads TGCGCCAGCAGCCCCGTGGGCGGGAGGCGCAATGAGCAGTTCTTC. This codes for CASSPVGGRRNEQFF.

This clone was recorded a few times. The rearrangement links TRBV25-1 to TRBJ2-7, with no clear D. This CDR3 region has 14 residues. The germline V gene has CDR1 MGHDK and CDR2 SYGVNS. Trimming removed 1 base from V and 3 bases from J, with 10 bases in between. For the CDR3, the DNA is TGTGCCAGCAGTGAATCGGGCAGTCGCTACGAGCAGTACTTC. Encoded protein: CASSESGSRYEQYF.

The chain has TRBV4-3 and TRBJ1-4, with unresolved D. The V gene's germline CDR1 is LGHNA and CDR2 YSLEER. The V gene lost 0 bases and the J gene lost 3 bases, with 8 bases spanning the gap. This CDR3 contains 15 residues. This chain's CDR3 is CASSQDHRANEKLFF. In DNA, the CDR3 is TGCGCCAGCAGCCAAGATCATCGGGCTAATGAAAAACTGTTTTTT.

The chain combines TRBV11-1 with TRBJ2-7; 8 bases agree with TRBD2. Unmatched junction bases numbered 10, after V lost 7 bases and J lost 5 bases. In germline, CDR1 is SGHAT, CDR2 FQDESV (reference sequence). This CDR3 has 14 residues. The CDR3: CASTPGGGFDEQYF. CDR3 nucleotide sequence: TGTGCCAGCACCCCCGGGGGGGGGTTCGACGAGCAGTACTTC. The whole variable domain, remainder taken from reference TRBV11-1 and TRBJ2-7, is EAEVAQSPRYKITEKSQAVAFWCDPISGHATLYWYRQILGQGPELLVQFQDESVVDDSQLPKDRFSAERLKGVDSTLKIQPAELGDSAMYLCASTPGGGFDEQYFGPGTRLTVT.

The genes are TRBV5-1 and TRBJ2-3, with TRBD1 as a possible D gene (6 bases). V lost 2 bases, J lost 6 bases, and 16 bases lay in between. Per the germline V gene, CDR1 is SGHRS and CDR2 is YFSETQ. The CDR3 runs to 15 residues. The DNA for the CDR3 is TGCGCCAGCAGCTTCGGGACACGCGGAGGCGATACGCAGTATTTT. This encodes CASSFGTRGGDTQYF.